The 32 T cell receptor beta chains listed next were all sequenced from one sample in a study of beta chain features in type 1 diabetes. Investigators reverse transcribed all isolated RNA, so they sequenced expressed TCRB transcripts. Method: immunoSEQ multiplex PCR; TCRdb's copy keeps in-frame clones and lacks some. The sample holds about 320,000 clones, around 15% seen once. The sample consisted of central memory CD4+ T cells from blood. Receptors were obtained from a man aged 30 to 39 in good health.

The rearrangement joins TRBV5-6 to TRBJ2-3, with D perhaps TRBD1 or TRBD2 (5 bases each). The CDR3 loop spans 16 amino acids. Trimming took off 0 bases at V and 6 bases at J, with 17 bases between the two ends. The germline V gene has CDR1 SGHDT and CDR2 YYEEEE. The CDR3 loop is CASSLAGQGPRDTQYF. The CDR3 coding sequence is TGTGCCAGCAGCTTGGCGGGGCAGGGCCCAAGGGATACGCAGTATTTT.

This clone was detected ten times or more. The genes are TRBV9 and TRBJ1-6; 7 bases map to TRBD1. V shed 3 bases, J shed 9 bases, and the junction held 6 bases outside the gene matches. This CDR3 is built from 14 residues. Per germline, CDR1 SGDLS and CDR2 YYNGEE. The CDR3 reads CASSAGQSGSPLHF. The CDR3 coding sequence is TGTGCCAGCAGCGCGGGACAGTCGGGTTCACCCCTCCACTTT.

Concerning this clone: The sample contains more than one DNA sequence encoding this CDR3. The rearrangement uses TRBV27 and TRBJ2-2; 11 bases agree with TRBD2. Trimming cost V 6 bases and J 5 bases; bases outside gene matches: 5. The CDR3 consists of 15 residues. Germline CDR1 reads MNHEY; CDR2 reads SMNVEV (reference sequence). CDR3 bases: TGTGCCAGCAGCCTCACTAGCGGGGGAACCGGGGAGCTGTTTTTT. It codes for CASSLTSGGTGELFF.

This clone appeared many times. The V gene is TRBV27, the J gene TRBJ2-1; D is possibly TRBD1 (5 bases). The CDR3 covers 14 residues. Trimming cost V 7 bases and J 7 bases, with 17 bases left between them. Germline V lookup: CDR1 MNHEY, CDR2 SMNVEV (reference sequence). DNA of the CDR3: TGTGCCAGCATAAGGGGCCACCAGAGAAATGAGCAGTTCTTC. Translating gives CASIRGHQRNEQFF.

This clone was detected a few times. Other nucleotide sequences from this sample produce the same CDR3. This chain joins TRBV7-2 and TRBJ1-3, with unresolved D. This CDR3 has 15 amino acids. Trimming removed 1 base from V and 4 bases from J, with 11 bases in between. CDR1 and CDR2 (germline): SGHTA, FQGNSA. The CDR3 region has the DNA TGTGCCAGCAGCTTAGTTACGGGCAGCGGAAACACCATATATTTT. Its translation is CASSLVTGSGNTIYF.

The chain has TRBV4-3 and TRBJ1-4; TRBD1 is a possible D gene (5 bases). The germline V gene encodes CDR1 LGHNA and CDR2 YSLEER. The V gene lost 2 bases and the J gene lost 7 bases, with 17 bases spanning the gap. This CDR3 has 16 amino acids. This CDR3 reads CASSQSPPGGGEKLFF. DNA for the CDR3: TGCGCCAGCAGCCAATCGCCCCCTGGGGGGGGTGAAAAACTGTTTTTT.

This chain links TRBV4-3 with TRBJ2-5; 8 bases match TRBD1. V was pared by 4 bases and J by 1 base, with 2 bases of the junction left unmatched. This CDR3 spans 14 amino acids. The germline CDR1 and CDR2 sequences are LGHNA and YSLEER. The CDR3 sequence: CASSLGQGQETQYF. DNA for the CDR3: TGCGCCAGCAGCCTAGGACAGGGCCAAGAGACCCAGTACTTC.

There are a few counts of this clone. The chain joins TRBV7-9 to TRBJ1-4; D is unresolved. V was shortened by 3 bases and J by 10 bases, with 9 bases between the two germline ends. Germline V CDR1 and CDR2: SEHNR, FQNEAQ (reference sequence). The CDR3 is 12 residues long. This chain's CDR3 is CASSLEVAKLFF. The CDR3 coding sequence is TGTGCCAGCAGCTTGGAGGTGGCAAAACTGTTTTTT.

This clone has a handful of counts. The J gene is TRBJ1-2, the V gene TRBV5-4; 7 nucleotides line up with TRBD1. The V gene end was trimmed by 3 bases and the J gene end by 7 bases; junction bases not matched to a gene: 6. Germline assignment: CDR1 SGHNT and CDR2 YYREEE (reference sequence). The CDR3 length is 13 residues. The CDR3 spells CASSSTGLGGYTF. For the CDR3, the DNA is TGTGCCAGCAGCTCGACAGGGCTTGGTGGCTACACCTTC.

This clone was recorded a few times. The gene calls are TRBV4-3 and TRBJ1-6, with D unclear. Germline V gene lookup returns CDR1 LGHNA and CDR2 YSLEER. The germline V and J ends were trimmed by 2 bases and 10 bases, with 9 bases remaining between them. This CDR3 has 13 residues. The CDR3 nucleotides read TGCGCCAGCAGCCAATCACTCGACTCACCCCTCCACTTT. Protein product: CASSQSLDSPLHF.

This clone was detected ten times or more. The rearrangement joins TRBV7-9 to TRBJ2-7; 10 bases align to TRBD2. Germline CDR1 SEHNR, CDR2 FQNEAQ (reference sequence). This CDR3 has 16 amino acids. Germline trimming cut 1 base from V and 5 bases from J; bases unmatched to any gene: 8. The CDR3 region has the DNA TGTGCCAGCAGCTTAGGGAAGGCTAGCGGGAGCAACGAGCAGTACGTC. It translates to CASSLGKASGSNEQYV.

The V gene is TRBV27, the J gene TRBJ1-5, with no clear D. V was trimmed by 6 bases and J by 6 bases, leaving 9 bases between them. The CDR3 totals 12 residues. Per germline, CDR1 MNHEY and CDR2 SMNVEV (reference sequence). DNA for the CDR3: TGTGCCAGCAGATCTATCGGTCAGCCCCAGCATTTT. Its translation is CASRSIGQPQHF.

This clone was seen at least ten times. The CDR3 DNA reads TGTGCCAGCAGCCGGGACCTGAATTACGAGCAGTACGTC. Protein: CASSRDLNYEQYV. The chain links TRBV7-9 to TRBJ2-7; D possibly matches TRBD1 or TRBD2 (5 bases each). V lost 5 bases and J lost 4, with 12 bases in between. Germline V gene sequence: CDR1 SEHNR, CDR2 FQNEAQ (reference sequence). This CDR3 is 13 amino acids long.

There are a few counts of this clone. The J gene is TRBJ1-5, the V gene TRBV29-1; tentatively, D is TRBD1 (5 bases). The CDR3 spans 13 residues. Germline V lookup: CDR1 SQVTM, CDR2 ANQGSEA. The V and J ends lost 7 bases and 3 bases respectively, with 13 bases between them. CDR3 sequence (DNA): TGCAGCGCCCTGGTGGGGCCCAATCAGCCCCAGCATTTT. It is translated as CSALVGPNQPQHF.

There are many counts of this clone. V gene TRBV10-3 combines with J gene TRBJ2-3, with D hard to call. With 7 bases removed from V and 0 bases from J, the gap between germline ends came to 8 bases. Germline V CDR1 and CDR2: ENHRY, SYGVKD. The CDR3 sequence is 13 residues long. Here the CDR3 DNA reads TGTGCCATCAAGGGCGGTAGCACAGATACGCAGTATTTT. It yields the protein CAIKGGSTDTQYF.

The V gene is TRBV5-1, the J gene TRBJ2-5; 9 bases map to TRBD1. Germline CDR1 reads SGHRS; CDR2 reads YFSETQ. The CDR3 covers 17 residues. Trimming took 1 base from V and 4 from J; bases not matched to a gene: 11. This CDR3 reads CASSLQGGTGMGETQYF. The CDR3 DNA reads as TGCGCCAGCAGCTTGCAGGGCGGGACAGGGATGGGAGAGACCCAGTACTTC.

The gene calls are TRBV29-1 and TRBJ2-6; tentatively, D is TRBD1 (5 bases). V was cut by 5 bases and J by 1 base, with 9 bases left in between. The CDR3 sequence is 14 residues long. Germline assignment: CDR1 SQVTM and CDR2 ANQGSEA. The CDR3, as DNA: TGCAGCGTTTCTAGGGGATCTGGGGCCAACGTCCTGACTTTC. Translating gives CSVSRGSGANVLTF.

This sequence joins TRBV6-6 and TRBJ1-2; 11 bases agree with TRBD1. V shed 7 bases and J 7 bases; nucleotides not matched to a gene: 5. The germline V gene encodes CDR1 MNHNY and CDR2 SVGAGI (reference sequence). This CDR3 comprises 13 residues. DNA for the CDR3: TGTGCCAGCACCTCCGGGACAGGGGGTGGCTACACCTTC. This codes for CASTSGTGGGYTF.

This clone was detected a few times. The chain links TRBV20-1 to TRBJ2-4; TRBD1 is a possible D gene (5 bases). CDR3 size: 11 residues. Per the germline V gene, CDR1 is DFQATT and CDR2 is SNEGSKA (reference sequence). V gave up 2 bases and J gave up 10 bases, with 9 bases separating them. CDR3: CSARKGEIQYF. The CDR3 region has the DNA TGCAGTGCTAGAAAAGGGGAAATTCAGTACTTC.

This clone was found a few times. This sequence joins TRBV28 and TRBJ1-2; D is unclear. V was clipped by 2 bases and J by 3 bases, with 10 bases between them. The germline CDR1 and CDR2 sequences are MDHEN and SYDVKM. The CDR3 contains 14 residues. This chain's CDR3 is CASSLAGSHYGYTF. The CDR3 nucleotides read TGTGCCAGCAGTTTAGCGGGGTCTCACTATGGCTACACCTTC.

This clone has only a few counts. The V call is TRBV5-1, the J call TRBJ2-1; tentatively, D is TRBD2 (5 bases). Per germline, CDR1 SGHRS and CDR2 YFSETQ. Trimming took 1 base from V and 0 from J, leaving 11 bases between them. This CDR3 comprises 16 residues. The CDR3 spells CASSLISGSSYNEQFF. The CDR3 DNA reads as TGCGCCAGCAGCTTGATAAGCGGTAGCTCCTACAATGAGCAGTTCTTC.

J is TRBJ1-1 and V is TRBV6-5; D gene ambiguous. The CDR3 spans 13 residues. The germline CDR1 and CDR2 sequences are MNHEY and SVGAGI. The V end lost 4 bases, the J end lost 7 bases, and 13 bases lay between the germline ends. In DNA form, the CDR3 reads TGTGCCAGCAGTTTTCTCCAGCCAAGTGAAGCTTTCTTT. As protein: CASSFLQPSEAFF.

The chain uses TRBV5-6 and TRBJ2-1; tentative D call: TRBD2 (6 bases). The ends were cut back, 3 bases at V and 0 bases at J, with 16 bases in the middle. CDR3 size: 17 residues. CDR1 and CDR2 from the germline V gene are SGHDT and YYEEEE. CDR3 sequence reads: CASSYPRAGASYNEQFF. CDR3 sequence (DNA): TGTGCCAGCAGCTACCCGAGAGCGGGCGCCTCCTACAATGAGCAGTTCTTC.

The table lists this clone with a few counts. The rearrangement uses TRBV30 and TRBJ1-4; D gene uncertain. Between the trimmed V and J ends, which lost 3 bases and 6 bases, there was a span of 5 bases. The length of the CDR3 is 11 residues. The germline gives CDR1 GTSNPN, CDR2 SVGIG (reference sequence). The CDR3 coding sequence is TGTGCCTGGAGATTTGATGAAAAACTGTTTTTT. Protein: CAWRFDEKLFF. The full variable domain, with the rest looked up from reference TRBV30 and TRBJ1-4, is SQTIHQWPATLVQPVGSPLSLECTVEGTSNPNLYWYRQAAGRGLQLLFYSVGIGQISSEVPQNLSASRPQDRQFILSSKKLLLSDSGFYLCAWRFDEKLFFGSGTQLSVL.

This chain joins TRBV20-1 and TRBJ2-1; weak D call: TRBD1 (6 bases). The germline V and J ends were trimmed by 7 bases and 9 bases, with 13 bases remaining between them. From germline, CDR1 is DFQATT and CDR2 SNEGSKA (reference sequence). The CDR3 covers 11 residues. The CDR3 DNA follows: TGCAGTGGGAAAGGGGGACCTGAGCAGTTCTTC. It encodes CSGKGGPEQFF.

Remarks on this clone: Other DNA sequences from this sample encode an identical CDR3 as well. The rearrangement uses TRBV5-1 and TRBJ2-3; D is tentatively TRBD1 or TRBD2 (7 bases each). The germline gives CDR1 SGHRS, CDR2 YFSETQ. This CDR3 is built from 19 residues. The V gene lost 4 bases and the J gene lost 2 bases, with 26 bases spanning the gap. The CDR3 sequence: CASSRDRGRDYSYTDTQYF. The CDR3 DNA follows: TGCGCCAGCAGCCGGGACAGAGGCAGGGACTACTCCTACACAGATACGCAGTATTTT.

The chain uses TRBV4-3 and TRBJ1-2, with 10 bases aligning to TRBD1. V was clipped by 3 bases and J by 13 bases; unmatched bases: 17. Germline-derived CDR1 and CDR2 are LGHNA and YSLEER. This CDR3 contains 16 residues. The CDR3 region is CASSHRQGAEPARLTF. The CDR3 DNA follows: TGCGCCAGCAGCCATCGACAGGGGGCGGAACCCGCGAGGCTCACCTTC.

The chain carries TRBV11-3 and TRBJ2-5; D might be TRBD1 (6 bases). The CDR3 extends over 14 amino acids. V was pared by 5 bases and J by 2 bases, with 12 bases between. Germline lookup yields CDR1 SGHNT and CDR2 YENEEA. The DNA for the CDR3 is TGTGCCAGCAGCGAGTCAAGGGGGCAAGAGACCCAGTACTTC. This translates into CASSESRGQETQYF.

The table lists this clone with a few counts. This chain links TRBV4-3 with TRBJ2-3, with a tentative D call TRBD1 (5 bases). Trimming removed 1 base from V and 0 bases from J, with 17 bases in between. The CDR3 is 18 residues long. In germline, CDR1 is LGHNA, CDR2 YSLEER. The CDR3 sequence: CASSQGTGGRQSTDTQYF. CDR3 nucleotides: TGCGCCAGCAGCCAAGGTACAGGTGGTAGGCAAAGCACAGATACGCAGTATTTT.

This clone has a count of ten or more. Other DNA sequences within the sample encode an identical CDR3. The rearrangement links TRBV9 to TRBJ2-7; D is unresolved. The CDR3 spans 14 residues. Germline CDR1 and CDR2: SGDLS and YYNGEE. The V gene lost 0 bases and the J gene lost 1 base, with 8 bases spanning the gap. The CDR3 DNA is TGTGCCAGCAGCGTAGACGGTTTGTCCTACGAGCAGTACTTC. It translates to CASSVDGLSYEQYF. The full variable domain, with the rest looked up from reference TRBV9 and TRBJ2-7, is DSGVTQTPKHLITATGQRVTLRCSPRSGDLSVYWYQQSLDQGLQFLIQYYNGEERAKGNILERFSAQQFPDLHSELNLSSLELGDSALYFCASSVDGLSYEQYFGPGTRLTVT.

The rearrangement links TRBV11-2 to TRBJ2-5; no reliable D call. The CDR3 runs 15 residues. Germline-derived CDR1 and CDR2 are SGHAT and FQNNGV. Trimming removed 4 bases at V and 1 base at J, with 13 bases between. CDR3 nucleotides: TGTGCCAGCAGCTCGTTCAACGTACCCCAAGAGACCCAGTACTTC. This codes for CASSSFNVPQETQYF.

This clone was counted between two and nine times. The chain employs TRBV2 and TRBJ2-1; TRBD2 agrees at 14 bases. Germline trimming cut 7 bases from V and 10 bases from J; bases unmatched to any gene: 9. Germline V gene sequence: CDR1 SNHLY, CDR2 FYNNEI. CDR3 size: 15 residues. In DNA, the CDR3 is TGTGCCAGCAATCCGACTAGCGGGGGGGCAGGGGAGCAGTTCTTC. It specifies CASNPTSGGAGEQFF.